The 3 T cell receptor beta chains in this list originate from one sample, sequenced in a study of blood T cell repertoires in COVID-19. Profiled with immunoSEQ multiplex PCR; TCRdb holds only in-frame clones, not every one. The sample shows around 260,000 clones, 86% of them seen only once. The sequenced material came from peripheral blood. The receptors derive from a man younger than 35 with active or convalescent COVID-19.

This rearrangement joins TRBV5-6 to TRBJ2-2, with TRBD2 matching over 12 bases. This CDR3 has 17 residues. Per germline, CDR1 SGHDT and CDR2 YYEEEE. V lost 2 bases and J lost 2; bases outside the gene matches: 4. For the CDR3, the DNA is TGTGCCAGCAGCTTACTCGGACTAGCGGGAAACACCGGGGAGCTGTTTTTT. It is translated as CASSLLGLAGNTGELFF.

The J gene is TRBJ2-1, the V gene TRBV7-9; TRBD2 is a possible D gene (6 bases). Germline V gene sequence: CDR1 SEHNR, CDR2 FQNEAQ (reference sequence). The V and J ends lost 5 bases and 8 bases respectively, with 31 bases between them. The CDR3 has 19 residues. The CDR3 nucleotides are TGTGCCAGCAGCCAAAGCGCCGCGAGCGGCCGCCGGCGGAGGGATGAGCAGTTCTTC. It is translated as CASSQSAASGRRRRDEQFF.

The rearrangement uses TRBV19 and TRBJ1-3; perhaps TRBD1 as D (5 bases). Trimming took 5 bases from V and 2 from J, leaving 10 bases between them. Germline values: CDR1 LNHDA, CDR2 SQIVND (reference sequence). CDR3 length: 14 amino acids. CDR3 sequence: CASSFDSTGNTIYF. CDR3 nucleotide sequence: TGTGCCAGTAGTTTCGACAGCACTGGAAACACCATATATTTT. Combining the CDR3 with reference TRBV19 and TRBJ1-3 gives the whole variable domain DGGITQSPKYLFRKEGQNVTLSCEQNLNHDAMYWYRQDPGQGLRLIYYSQIVNDFQKGDIAEGYSVSREKKESFPLTVTSAQKNPTAFYLCASSFDSTGNTIYFGEGSWLTVV.